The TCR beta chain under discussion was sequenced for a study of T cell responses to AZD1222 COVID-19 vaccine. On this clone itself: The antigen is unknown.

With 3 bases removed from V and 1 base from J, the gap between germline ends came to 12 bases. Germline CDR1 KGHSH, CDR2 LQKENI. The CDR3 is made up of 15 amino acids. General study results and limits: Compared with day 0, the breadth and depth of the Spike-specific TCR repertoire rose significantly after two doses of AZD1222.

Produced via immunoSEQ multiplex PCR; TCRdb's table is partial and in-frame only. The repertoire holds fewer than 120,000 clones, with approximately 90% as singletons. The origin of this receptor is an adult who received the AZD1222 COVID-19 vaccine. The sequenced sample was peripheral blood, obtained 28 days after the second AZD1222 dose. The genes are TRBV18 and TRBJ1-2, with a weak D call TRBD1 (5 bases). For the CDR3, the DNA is TGTGCCAGCTCACCGCTTCGGGGGAATAACTATGGCTACACCTTC. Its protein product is CASSPLRGNNYGYTF.